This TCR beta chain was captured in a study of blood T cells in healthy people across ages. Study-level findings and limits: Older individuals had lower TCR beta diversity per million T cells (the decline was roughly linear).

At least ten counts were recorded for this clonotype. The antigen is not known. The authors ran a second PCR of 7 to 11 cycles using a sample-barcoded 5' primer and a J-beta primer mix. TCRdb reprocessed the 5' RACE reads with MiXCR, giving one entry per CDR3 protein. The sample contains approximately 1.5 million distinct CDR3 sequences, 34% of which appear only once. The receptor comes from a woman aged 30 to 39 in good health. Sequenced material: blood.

CDR3 in DNA: TGCGCCAGCAGCCAAGAGCGTACCTACGAGCAGTACTTC. Translated: CASSQERTYEQYF. The rearrangement links TRBV4-1 to TRBJ2-7; D not resolved. Germline V gene lookup returns CDR1 MGHRA and CDR2 YSYEKL. V lost 0 bases and J 2 bases, leaving 5 bases between the germline ends. The CDR3 spans 13 residues.